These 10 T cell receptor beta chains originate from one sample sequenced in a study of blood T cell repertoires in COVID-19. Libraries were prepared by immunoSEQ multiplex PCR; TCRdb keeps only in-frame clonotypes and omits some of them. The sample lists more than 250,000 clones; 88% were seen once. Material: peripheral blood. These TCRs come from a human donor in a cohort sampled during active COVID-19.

The CDR3: CASSLADISGNTIYF. The CDR3, as DNA: TGTGCCAGCAGCTTAGCGGACATCTCTGGAAACACCATATATTTT. This rearrangement joins TRBV7-2 to TRBJ1-3, with D possibly being TRBD1 (5 bases). Germline V gene data show CDR1 as SGHTA and CDR2 as FQGNSA. CDR3 size: 15 residues. Trimming removed 0 bases at V and 0 bases at J, with 6 bases between.

The CDR3 sequence is CASSLFRKGGNTEAFF. DNA for the CDR3: TGTGCCAGCAGCTTGTTTCGTAAAGGGGGGAACACTGAAGCTTTCTTT. This chain links TRBV5-6 with TRBJ1-1, with TRBD1 as a possible D gene (6 bases). The germline CDR1 and CDR2 sequences are SGHDT and YYEEEE. The CDR3 consists of 16 residues. V lost 1 base to trimming and J lost 1 base, with 14 bases between them.

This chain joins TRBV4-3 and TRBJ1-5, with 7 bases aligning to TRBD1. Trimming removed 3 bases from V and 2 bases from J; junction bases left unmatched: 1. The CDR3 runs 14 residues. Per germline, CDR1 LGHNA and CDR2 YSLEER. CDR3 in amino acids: CASSQGTGNQPQHF. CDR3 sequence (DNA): TGCGCCAGCAGCCAGGGGACAGGCAATCAGCCCCAGCATTTT.

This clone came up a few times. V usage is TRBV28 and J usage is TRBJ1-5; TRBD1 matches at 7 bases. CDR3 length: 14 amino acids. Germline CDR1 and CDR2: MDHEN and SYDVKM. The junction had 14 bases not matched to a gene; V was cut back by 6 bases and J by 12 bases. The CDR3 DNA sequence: TGTGCCAGCAGCATGGGACAGCCCTCACGGGGCCAGCATTTT. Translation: CASSMGQPSRGQHF.

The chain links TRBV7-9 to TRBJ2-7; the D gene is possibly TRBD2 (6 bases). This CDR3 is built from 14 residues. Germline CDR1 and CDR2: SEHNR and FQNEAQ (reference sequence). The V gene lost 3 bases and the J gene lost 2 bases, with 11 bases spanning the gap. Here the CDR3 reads CASSFAGSAYEQYF. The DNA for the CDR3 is TGTGCCAGCAGCTTCGCGGGGAGCGCCTACGAGCAGTACTTC. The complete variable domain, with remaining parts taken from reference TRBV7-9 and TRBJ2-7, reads DTGVSQNPRHKITKRGQNVTFRCDPISEHNRLYWYRQTLGQGPEFLTYFQNEAQLEKSRLLSDRFSAERPKGSFSTLEIQRTEQGDSAMYLCASSFAGSAYEQYFGPGTRLTVT.

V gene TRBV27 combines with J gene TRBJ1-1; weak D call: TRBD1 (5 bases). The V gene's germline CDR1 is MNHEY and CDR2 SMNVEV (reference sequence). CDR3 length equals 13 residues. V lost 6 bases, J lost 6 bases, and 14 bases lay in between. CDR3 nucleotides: TGTGCCAGCAGCCCGACAGTTGGCTCTGAAGCTTTCTTT. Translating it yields CASSPTVGSEAFF.

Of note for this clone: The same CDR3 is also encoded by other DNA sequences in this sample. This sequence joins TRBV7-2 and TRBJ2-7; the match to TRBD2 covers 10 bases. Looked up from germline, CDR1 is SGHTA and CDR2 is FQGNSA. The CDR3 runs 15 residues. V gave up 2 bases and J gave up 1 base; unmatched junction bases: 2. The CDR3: CASSLRAGGSYEQYF. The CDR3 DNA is TGTGCCAGCAGCTTAAGAGCGGGAGGGTCCTACGAGCAGTACTTC.

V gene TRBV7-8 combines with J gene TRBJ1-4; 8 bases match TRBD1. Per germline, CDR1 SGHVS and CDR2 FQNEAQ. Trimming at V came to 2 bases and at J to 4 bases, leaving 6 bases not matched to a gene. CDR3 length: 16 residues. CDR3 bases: TGTGCCAGCAGCTTAACGGGCAGGGGGCGTAATGAAAAACTGTTTTTT. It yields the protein CASSLTGRGRNEKLFF.

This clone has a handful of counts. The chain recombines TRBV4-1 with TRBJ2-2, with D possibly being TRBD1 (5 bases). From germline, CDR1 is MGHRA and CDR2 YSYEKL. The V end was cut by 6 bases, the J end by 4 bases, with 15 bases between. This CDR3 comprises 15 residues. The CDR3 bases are TGCGCCAGCAGGACTTACAGGAGCCCCACCGGGGAGCTGTTTTTT. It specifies CASRTYRSPTGELFF.

As DNA, the CDR3 is TGTGCCAGCAGCCTCCGGACTAGCCCAGGAGGGTCAGATACGCAGTATTTT. Translated, it gives CASSLRTSPGGSDTQYF. The chain recombines TRBV11-3 with TRBJ2-3; 8 bases align to TRBD2. This CDR3 is built from 17 residues. In germline, CDR1 is SGHNT, CDR2 YENEEA. V gave up 5 bases and J gave up 4 bases; unmatched junction bases: 14.